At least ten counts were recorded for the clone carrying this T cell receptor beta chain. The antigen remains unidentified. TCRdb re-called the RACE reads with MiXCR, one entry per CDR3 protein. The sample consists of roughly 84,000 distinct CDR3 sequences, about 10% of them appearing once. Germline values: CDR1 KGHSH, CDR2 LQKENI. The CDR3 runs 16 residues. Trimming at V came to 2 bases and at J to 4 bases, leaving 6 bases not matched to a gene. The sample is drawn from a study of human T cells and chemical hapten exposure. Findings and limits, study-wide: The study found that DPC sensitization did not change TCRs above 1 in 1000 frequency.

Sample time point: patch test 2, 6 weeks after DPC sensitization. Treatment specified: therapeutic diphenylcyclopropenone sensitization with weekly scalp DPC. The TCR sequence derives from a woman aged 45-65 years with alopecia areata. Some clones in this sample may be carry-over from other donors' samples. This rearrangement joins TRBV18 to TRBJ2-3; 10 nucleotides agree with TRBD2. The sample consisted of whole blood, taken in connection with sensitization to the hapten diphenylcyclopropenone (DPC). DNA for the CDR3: TGTGCCAGCTCACCAGGCCCAGCGGGAGGGGCAGATACGCAGTATTTT. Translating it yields CASSPGPAGGADTQYF. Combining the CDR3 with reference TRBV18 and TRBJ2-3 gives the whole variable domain NAGVMQNPRHLVRRRGQEARLRCSPMKGHSHVYWYRQLPEEGLKFMVYLQKENIIDESGMPKERFSAEFPKEGPSILRIQQVVRGDSAAYFCASSPGPAGGADTQYFGPGTRLTVL.